The 19 T cell receptor beta chains given below trace back to one sample, sequenced in a study of cytomegalovirus exposure and HLA in healthy donors. The method was immunoSEQ multiplex PCR; TCRdb's version includes in-frame clones alone and lacks a portion of them. The sample includes about 160,000 clones, about 86% of them seen just once. The sample comprised PBMCs. The receptors here all came from a woman aged 18-29 years in good health and CMV-seronegative.

This clone was observed a handful of times. The V and J genes are TRBV7-9 and TRBJ1-1; the D gene is possibly TRBD1 (5 bases). CDR3 length equals 16 residues. The germline gives CDR1 SEHNR, CDR2 FQNEAQ (reference sequence). V shed 4 bases and J shed 0 bases, with 15 bases lying between them. Here the CDR3 DNA reads TGTGCCAGCAGCTCCTCCCGGGGGTCATTGAACACTGAAGCTTTCTTT. It codes for CASSSSRGSLNTEAFF.

V gene TRBV19 combines with J gene TRBJ2-1; the D is unclear. The germline V gene has CDR1 LNHDA and CDR2 SQIVND (reference sequence). This CDR3 contains 16 residues. V lost 5 bases to trimming and J lost 4 bases, with 18 bases between them. The CDR3 DNA reads as TGTGCCAGTAGTCCGAAAAGACGGAGACCATACAATGAGCAGTTCTTC. Translating it yields CASSPKRRRPYNEQFF.

The V gene is TRBV9, the J gene TRBJ2-3, with D possibly being TRBD2 (5 bases). Germline V lookup: CDR1 SGDLS, CDR2 YYNGEE. Trimming left V 2 bases short and J 3 bases short, with 10 bases between. The CDR3 contains 14 residues. The CDR3 DNA reads as TGTGCCAGCAGCGTCGGACTTTATACAGATACGCAGTATTTT. It specifies CASSVGLYTDTQYF.

Concerning this clone: An end of the junction differs from the germline gene, which may be a read error. J is TRBJ1-2 and V is TRBV6-1, with D possibly TRBD1 on 6 matching bases. Germline CDR1 and CDR2: MNHNS and SASEGT. This CDR3 is built from 10 residues. The CDR3 reads CASSARDMGF. The CDR3 DNA follows: TGTGCCAGCAGTGCCCGGGACATGGGGTTC.

This clone was seen once. The chain has TRBV19 and TRBJ2-3; 7 bases agree with TRBD1. CDR1 and CDR2 (germline): LNHDA, SQIVND (reference sequence). This CDR3 is 15 amino acids long. J was trimmed by 2 bases and V by 7 bases; bases with no gene match: 9. The CDR3 DNA sequence: TGTGCCAGTATCCCAACAGGGGAGTCCACAGATACGCAGTATTTT. This encodes CASIPTGESTDTQYF.

J is TRBJ1-5 and V is TRBV2; unclear D gene. V was pared by 4 bases and J by 0 bases, with 10 bases between. The CDR3 is made up of 15 amino acids. The germline gives CDR1 SNHLY, CDR2 FYNNEI. CDR3 amino acids: CASSGQINSNQPQHF. CDR3 DNA sequence: TGTGCCAGCAGTGGCCAGATTAATAGCAATCAGCCCCAGCATTTT. Full variable domain (outside the CDR3, taken from reference TRBV2 and TRBJ1-5): EPEVTQTPSHQVTQMGQEVILRCVPISNHLYFYWYRQILGQKVEFLVSFYNNEISEKSEIFDDQFSVERPDGSNFTLKIRSTKLEDSAMYFCASSGQINSNQPQHFGDGTRLSIL.

This chain uses TRBV27 with TRBJ2-5; TRBD2 agrees at 9 bases. This CDR3 contains 15 residues. Losses at the gene ends were 4 bases for V and 1 base for J; bases not matched to a gene: 4. Looked up from germline, CDR1 is MNHEY and CDR2 is SMNVEV (reference sequence). This CDR3 is CASSSPTSGQETQYF. CDR3 DNA sequence: TGTGCCAGCAGTTCCCCGACTAGCGGCCAAGAGACCCAGTACTTC.

J is TRBJ1-1 and V is TRBV29-1; D not certain. This CDR3 has 13 residues. V was clipped by 1 base and J by 3 bases, with 9 bases between them. Germline CDR1 reads SQVTM; CDR2 reads ANQGSEA. The CDR3 DNA sequence: TGCAGCGTTGAAGGTATGGCCGACACTGAAGCTTTCTTT. Translation gives CSVEGMADTEAFF.

The gene calls are TRBV19 and TRBJ2-1, with 8 bases identical to TRBD2. The CDR3 spans 14 residues. The V gene end was trimmed by 6 bases and the J gene end by 5 bases; junction bases not matched to a gene: 6. Germline CDR1 reads LNHDA; CDR2 reads SQIVND (reference sequence). CDR3: CASRRRGADNEQFF. CDR3 nucleotide sequence: TGTGCCAGTAGGAGGCGGGGGGCGGACAATGAGCAGTTCTTC. The full variable domain, its missing parts supplied by reference TRBV19 and TRBJ2-1, is DGGITQSPKYLFRKEGQNVTLSCEQNLNHDAMYWYRQDPGQGLRLIYYSQIVNDFQKGDIAEGYSVSREKKESFPLTVTSAQKNPTAFYLCASRRRGADNEQFFGPGTRLTVL.

CDR3 amino acids: CASSEQGERQETQYF. The CDR3, as DNA: TGCGCCAGCAGTGAACAGGGGGAACGGCAAGAGACCCAGTACTTC. The rearrangement joins TRBV10-1 to TRBJ2-5, with 8 bases aligning to TRBD1. With 3 bases clipped from V and 2 bases from J, the junction kept 5 bases outside the gene matches. Germline loops: CDR1 WNHNN, CDR2 SYGVQD (reference sequence). The CDR3 covers 15 residues.

Written as DNA, the CDR3 is TGTGCCAGTAGTAGTCCTACTCCCCTTTGGAGTGGCTACACCTTC. Its protein is CASSSPTPLWSGYTF. V is TRBV19 and J is TRBJ1-2; no clear D gene. V was shortened by 4 bases and J by 7 bases, with 19 bases between the two germline ends. This CDR3 region has 15 residues. Germline-derived CDR1 and CDR2 are LNHDA and SQIVND (reference sequence).

This rearrangement joins TRBV5-1 to TRBJ2-7; a weak D match, TRBD2 (5 bases). From germline, CDR1 is SGHRS and CDR2 YFSETQ. V was cut by 0 bases and J by 5 bases, with 15 bases left in between. The CDR3 extends over 15 amino acids. CDR3 sequence reads: CASSLARQLGDEQYF. The CDR3 DNA is TGCGCCAGCAGCTTGGCTCGGCAGCTGGGAGACGAGCAGTACTTC.

V and J are TRBV29-1 and TRBJ2-1; 9 bases map to TRBD2. CDR3 length: 14 amino acids. Germline V gene data show CDR1 as SQVTM and CDR2 as ANQGSEA. With 7 bases clipped from V and 2 bases from J, the junction kept 6 bases outside the gene matches. DNA for the CDR3: TGCAGCGCAGAACGCGGGAGGGCCTACAATGAGCAGTTCTTC. Its translation: CSAERGRAYNEQFF.

The chain joins TRBV4-2 to TRBJ2-7, with 10 nucleotides matching TRBD2. Looked up from germline, CDR1 is LGHNA and CDR2 is YNFKEQ. The V segment lost 5 bases and the J segment 2 bases; nucleotides outside the gene matches: 3. The CDR3 totals 14 residues. The CDR3 DNA is TGTGCCAGCAGCGTAAGCGGGGGGGCCTACGAGCAGTACTTC. Translating it yields CASSVSGGAYEQYF.

There are a few counts of this clone. The chain has TRBV6-4 and TRBJ2-3; 16 nucleotides match TRBD2. In germline, CDR1 is MRHNA, CDR2 SNTAGT. V lost 3 bases to trimming and J lost 1 base; unmatched junction nucleotides: 4. The CDR3 spans 18 residues. CDR3 nucleotide sequence: TGTGCCAGCAGTGAATCGGGGACTAGCGGGGGGGGCACAGATACGCAGTATTTT. This encodes CASSESGTSGGGTDTQYF.

About this clone itself: Sequence at one end of the junction differs from germline and may be a read error. The chain links TRBV27 to TRBJ2-7; D unclear. Germline assignment: CDR1 MNHEY and CDR2 SMNVEV (reference sequence). This CDR3 spans 12 amino acids. The CDR3, as DNA: TGTGCCAGCAGGTTATGGCCCTACGAGCAGTACTTC. This codes for CASRLWPYEQYF.

The chain links TRBV7-3 to TRBJ1-1; TRBD1 is a possible D gene (5 bases). CDR3 length: 13 amino acids. V gave up 0 bases and J gave up 7 bases, with 9 bases separating them. From germline, CDR1 is SGHTA and CDR2 FQGTGA. The chain's CDR3 is CASSLTRQSEAFF. CDR3 nucleotide sequence: TGTGCCAGCAGCTTAACGAGACAGAGTGAAGCTTTCTTT.

This chain connects TRBV5-1 to TRBJ1-1; D not resolved. The CDR3 length is 15 residues. Trimming removed 0 bases from V and 0 bases from J, with 9 bases in between. Looked up from germline, CDR1 is SGHRS and CDR2 is YFSETQ. CDR3: CASSLVGKMNTEAFF. Here the CDR3 DNA reads TGCGCCAGCAGCTTGGTCGGGAAAATGAACACTGAAGCTTTCTTT.

This sequence joins TRBV18 and TRBJ2-5, with TRBD2 as a possible D gene (5 bases). The length of the CDR3 is 14 residues. The germline gives CDR1 KGHSH, CDR2 LQKENI. V dropped 4 bases and J dropped 7 bases, with 16 bases sitting between them. The CDR3 loop reads CASSLGSREGTQYF. The CDR3 nucleotides read TGTGCCAGCTCACTCGGAAGTCGGGAAGGGACCCAGTACTTC.